The TCR beta chain under discussion was sequenced for a study of blood T cells in healthy people across ages. The ends were cut back, 6 bases at V and 6 bases at J, with 20 bases in the middle. CDR3 length equals 14 residues. Germline CDR1 DFQATT, CDR2 SNEGSKA (reference sequence). Combining a sample-barcoded 5' primer with a J-beta primer mix, a second PCR ran for roughly 7 to 12 cycles. TCRdb reprocessed the 5' RACE reads via MiXCR and lists one record per CDR3 protein. The sample has fewer than 1.5 million distinct CDR3 sequences, roughly 45% seen once. This clonotype was sampled from a woman aged 18-30 years in good health. The chain carries TRBV20-1 and TRBJ1-2; D perhaps matches TRBD1 (5 bases). Sequencing used blood. CDR3 in DNA: TGCAGTGCCCCCTTTGGCGGGGCGTCGAATGGCTACACCTTC. Amino acids: CSAPFGGASNGYTF.